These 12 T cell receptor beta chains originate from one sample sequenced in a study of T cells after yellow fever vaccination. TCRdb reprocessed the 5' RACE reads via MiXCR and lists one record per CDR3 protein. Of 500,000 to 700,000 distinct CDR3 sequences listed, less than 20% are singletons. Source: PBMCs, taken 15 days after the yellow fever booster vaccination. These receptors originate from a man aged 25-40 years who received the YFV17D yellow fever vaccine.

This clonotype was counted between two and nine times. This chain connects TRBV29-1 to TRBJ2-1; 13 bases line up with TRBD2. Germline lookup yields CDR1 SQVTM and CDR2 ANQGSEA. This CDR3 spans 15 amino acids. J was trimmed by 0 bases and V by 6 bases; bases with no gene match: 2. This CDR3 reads CSVRTSGSSYNEQFF. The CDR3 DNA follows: TGCAGCGTACGGACTAGCGGGAGCTCCTACAATGAGCAGTTCTTC.

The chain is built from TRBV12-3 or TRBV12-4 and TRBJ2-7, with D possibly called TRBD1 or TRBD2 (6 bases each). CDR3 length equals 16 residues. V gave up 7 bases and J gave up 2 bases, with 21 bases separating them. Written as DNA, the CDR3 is TGTGCCAGCATCAAGGTAGGGGGACTGGGAACCTACGAGCAGTACTTC. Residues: CASIKVGGLGTYEQYF.

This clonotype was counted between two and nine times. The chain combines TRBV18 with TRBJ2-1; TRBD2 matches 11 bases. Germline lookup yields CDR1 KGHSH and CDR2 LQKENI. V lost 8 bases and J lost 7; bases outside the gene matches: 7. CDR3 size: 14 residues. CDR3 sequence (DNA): TGTGCCAGCCCTAGCGGGAGGCCGGGGAATGAGCAGTTCTTC. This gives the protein CASPSGRPGNEQFF.

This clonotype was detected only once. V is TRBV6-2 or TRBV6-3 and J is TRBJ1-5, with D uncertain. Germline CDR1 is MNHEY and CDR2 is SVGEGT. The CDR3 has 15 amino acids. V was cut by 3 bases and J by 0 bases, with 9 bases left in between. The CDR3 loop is CASSYWEGSNQPQHF. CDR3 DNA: TGTGCCAGCAGTTATTGGGAGGGTAGCAATCAGCCCCAGCATTTT.

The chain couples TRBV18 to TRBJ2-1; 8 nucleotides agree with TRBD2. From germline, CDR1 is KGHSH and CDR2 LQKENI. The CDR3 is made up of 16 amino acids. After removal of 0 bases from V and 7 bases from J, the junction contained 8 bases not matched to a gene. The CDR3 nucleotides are TGTGCCAGCTCACCACCGAATAGCGGGGTGAAAAATGAGCAGTTCTTC. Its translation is CASSPPNSGVKNEQFF.

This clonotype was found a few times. The CDR3 region is CASCHSGREETQYF. CDR3 nucleotides: TGTGCCAGCTGCCATAGCGGGAGGGAAGAGACCCAGTACTTC. The V gene is TRBV12-3 or TRBV12-4, the J gene TRBJ2-5, with 11 bases that match TRBD2. The CDR3 has 14 amino acids. J gave up 3 bases and V 8 bases, and 5 bases lay outside the gene matches.

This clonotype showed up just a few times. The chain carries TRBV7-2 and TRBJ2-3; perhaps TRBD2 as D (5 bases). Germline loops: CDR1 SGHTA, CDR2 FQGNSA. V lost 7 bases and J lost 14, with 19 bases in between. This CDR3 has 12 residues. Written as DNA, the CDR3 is TGTGCCAGCACCGACACTAGTCTACCCGGGTATTTT. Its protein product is CASTDTSLPGYF.

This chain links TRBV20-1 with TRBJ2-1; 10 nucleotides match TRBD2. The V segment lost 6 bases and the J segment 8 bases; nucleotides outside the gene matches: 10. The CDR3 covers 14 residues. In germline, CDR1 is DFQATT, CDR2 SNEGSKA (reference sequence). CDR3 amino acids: CSAASGRVIDEQFF. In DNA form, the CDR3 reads TGCAGTGCAGCTAGCGGGAGAGTTATAGATGAGCAGTTCTTC.

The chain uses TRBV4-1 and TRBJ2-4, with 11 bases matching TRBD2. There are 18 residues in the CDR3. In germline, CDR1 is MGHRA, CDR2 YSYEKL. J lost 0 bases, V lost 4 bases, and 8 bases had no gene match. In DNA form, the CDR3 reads TGCGCCAGCAGCCCTGGACTAGCGGGTGGCCTAGCCAAAAACATTCAGTACTTC. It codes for CASSPGLAGGLAKNIQYF.

The CDR3: CASSRLANSYNEQFF. The DNA of the CDR3 is TGTGCCAGCAGCCGACTAGCGAACTCCTACAATGAGCAGTTCTTC. J is TRBJ2-1 and V is TRBV14; TRBD2 matches 8 bases. In germline, CDR1 is SGHDN, CDR2 FVKESK. The CDR3 has 15 residues. The J segment lost 0 bases and the V segment lost 4 bases, leaving 2 bases of the junction unmatched.

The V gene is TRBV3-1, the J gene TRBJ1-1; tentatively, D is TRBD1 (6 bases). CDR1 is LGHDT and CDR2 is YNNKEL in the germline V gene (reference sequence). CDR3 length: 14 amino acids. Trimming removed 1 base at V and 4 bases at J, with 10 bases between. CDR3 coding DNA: TGTGCCAGCAGCCAAGTTGGGGGGCTCACTGAAGCTTTCTTT. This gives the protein CASSQVGGLTEAFF.

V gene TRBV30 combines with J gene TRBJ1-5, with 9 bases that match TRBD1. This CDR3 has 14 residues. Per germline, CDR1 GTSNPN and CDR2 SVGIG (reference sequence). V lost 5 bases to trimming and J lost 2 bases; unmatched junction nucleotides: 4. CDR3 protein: CAWGRTGGNQPQHF. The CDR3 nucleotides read TGTGCCTGGGGCCGGACAGGGGGCAATCAGCCCCAGCATTTT. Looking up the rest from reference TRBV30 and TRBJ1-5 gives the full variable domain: SQTIHQWPATLVQPVGSPLSLECTVEGTSNPNLYWYRQAAGRGLQLLFYSVGIGQISSEVPQNLSASRPQDRQFILSSKKLLLSDSGFYLCAWGRTGGNQPQHFGDGTRLSIL.